The 19 T cell receptor beta chains below all came from one sample that was sequenced in a study of T cell responses to AZD1222 COVID-19 vaccine. Profiling relied on immunoSEQ multiplex PCR, and the TCRdb table lists in-frame clones only, not all of them. Among about 110,000 clones listed, 88% were seen once. Sequences were derived from peripheral blood, sampled on day 0 of AZD1222 vaccination. The receptors come from an adult in good health.

This chain uses TRBV4-1 with TRBJ2-7, with TRBD1 matching 8 bases. CDR1 and CDR2 (germline): MGHRA, YSYEKL. Unmatched junction bases numbered 11, after V lost 6 bases and J lost 1 base. There are 16 residues in the CDR3. Here the CDR3 reads CASSRPTGQGSYEQYF. The CDR3, as DNA: TGCGCCAGCAGTCGCCCGACCGGACAGGGTTCCTACGAGCAGTACTTC.

This sequence joins TRBV3-1 (or the pseudogene TRBV3-2) and TRBJ1-2, with no clear D. V lost 4 bases to trimming and J lost 12 bases, with 12 bases between them. Germline assignment: CDR1 LGHDT and CDR2 YNNKEL (reference sequence). This CDR3 has 11 amino acids. In DNA, the CDR3 is TGTGCCAGCAGCCTGGGATACTCCAACACCTTC. Translation: CASSLGYSNTF.

Notes on this clone: At one end, the junction sequence differs from germline, possibly due to a read error. This chain links TRBV29-1 with TRBJ2-7; D gene uncertain. CDR1 SQVTM and CDR2 ANQGSEA come from the germline V gene. The CDR3 has 14 amino acids. This chain's CDR3 is CSVEGPITSYEQYF. DNA for the CDR3: TGCAGCGTCGAAGGACCGATAACTTCCTACGAGCAGTACTTC.

V and J are TRBV24-1 and TRBJ2-2; no reliable D call. Germline assignment: CDR1 KGHDR and CDR2 SFDVKD. This CDR3 region has 13 residues. V lost 3 bases and J 5 bases, leaving 6 bases between the germline ends. CDR3 DNA sequence: TGTGCCACCAGTGATCTGGTAACCGGGGAGCTGTTTTTT. Its protein is CATSDLVTGELFF.

The CDR3 DNA follows: TGTGCCAGCAGAAGGGACAGGGGGCGGAACACTGAAGCTTTCTTT. It codes for CASRRDRGRNTEAFF. This chain connects TRBV27 to TRBJ1-1; 12 bases line up with TRBD1. The V gene end was trimmed by 6 bases and the J gene end by 1 base; junction bases not matched to a gene: 3. The germline V gene encodes CDR1 MNHEY and CDR2 SMNVEV (reference sequence). The CDR3 is 15 residues long.

V gene TRBV10-2 combines with J gene TRBJ1-4; weak D call: TRBD1 (5 bases). Per the germline V gene, CDR1 is WSHSY and CDR2 is SAAADI. The V gene lost 11 bases and the J gene lost 6 bases, with 16 bases spanning the gap. The CDR3 spans 13 residues. CDR3 loop: CASTGGGHEKLFF. The CDR3 bases are TGCGCCTCCACGGGGGGGGGTCATGAAAAACTGTTTTTT.

About this clone: The junction shows a germline mismatch at one end, possibly a read error. The chain joins TRBV3-1 (or the pseudogene TRBV3-2) to TRBJ1-5; the match to TRBD1 covers 8 bases. The CDR3 has 15 amino acids. Germline V CDR1 and CDR2: LGHDT, YNNKEL (reference sequence). In DNA form, the CDR3 reads TGTGCCAGCAGTCAAGACAGGGGTTGGAGTCAGCCCCAGCATTTT. The encoded protein is CASSQDRGWSQPQHF.

This chain links TRBV7-2 with TRBJ2-3, with 7 bases lining up with TRBD2. Trimming at V came to 1 base and at J to 5 bases, leaving 6 bases not matched to a gene. Germline loops: CDR1 SGHTA, CDR2 FQGNSA. CDR3 length: 15 residues. CDR3 nucleotides: TGTGCCAGCAGCTTAGATGGGGCGGGAGTAGATACGCAGTATTTT. As protein: CASSLDGAGVDTQYF.

This chain connects TRBV27 to TRBJ1-1; D is uncertain. Germline V gives CDR1 MNHEY, CDR2 SMNVEV (reference sequence). The V gene lost 2 bases and the J gene lost 4 bases, with 11 bases spanning the gap. The CDR3 has 14 amino acids. The CDR3 DNA follows: TGTGCCAGCAGTTTAGGACCGGTAGGCACTGAAGCTTTCTTT. Protein product: CASSLGPVGTEAFF.

The chain uses TRBV27 and TRBJ2-7; 8 bases fit TRBD2. V trimming: 6 bases; J trimming: 2 bases; junction bases outside the gene matches: 3. Per germline, CDR1 MNHEY and CDR2 SMNVEV (reference sequence). The CDR3 covers 13 residues. The DNA for the CDR3 is TGTGCCAGCAGCACTAGCGGCCCCTACGAGCAGTACTTC. Protein sequence: CASSTSGPYEQYF.

The chain is built from TRBV19 and TRBJ1-5; D is unclear. The CDR3 is 13 residues long. Germline V lookup: CDR1 LNHDA, CDR2 SQIVND (reference sequence). The germline V and J ends were trimmed by 7 bases and 1 base, with 8 bases remaining between them. DNA for the CDR3: TGTGCCAGTAAGCCCCACAGCAATCAGCCCCAGCATTTT. Translation: CASKPHSNQPQHF.

This chain connects TRBV7-9 to TRBJ1-1; unclear D gene. CDR3 size: 13 residues. The ends were cut back, 5 bases at V and 7 bases at J, with 14 bases in the middle. CDR1 and CDR2 (germline): SEHNR, FQNEAQ (reference sequence). This chain's CDR3 is CASSHQVFREAFF. The DNA for the CDR3 is TGTGCCAGCAGCCACCAGGTCTTCCGTGAAGCTTTCTTT.

The rearrangement joins TRBV29-1 to TRBJ2-4, with D tentatively TRBD2 (6 bases). Germline values: CDR1 SQVTM, CDR2 ANQGSEA. The CDR3 has 16 residues. V was shortened by 2 bases and J by 6 bases, with 20 bases between the two germline ends. CDR3 in amino acids: CSVEKWTSPGGNIQYF. The CDR3 bases are TGCAGCGTTGAAAAGTGGACATCGCCCGGGGGAAACATTCAGTACTTC.

The chain couples TRBV12-3 or TRBV12-4 to TRBJ2-1, with D uncertain. The V end lost 6 bases, the J end lost 9 bases, and 9 bases lay between the germline ends. The CDR3 has 11 amino acids. The CDR3: CASSTTIEQFF. CDR3 sequence (DNA): TGTGCCAGCAGCACAACTATTGAGCAGTTCTTC.

Only a few counts were recorded for this clone. The chain combines TRBV18 with TRBJ1-1; a possible D gene is TRBD1 (5 bases). The germline V and J ends were trimmed by 3 bases and 5 bases, with 13 bases remaining between them. The CDR3 extends over 14 amino acids. The germline CDR1 and CDR2 sequences are KGHSH and LQKENI. The CDR3 sequence is CASSPQGSGTEAFF. The CDR3 coding sequence is TGTGCCAGCTCACCCCAGGGATCAGGGACTGAAGCTTTCTTT.

V and J are TRBV4-2 and TRBJ2-7, with D possibly matching TRBD2 (7 bases). The CDR3 loop spans 14 amino acids. Germline V gene data show CDR1 as LGHNA and CDR2 as YNFKEQ. V was pared by 3 bases and J by 9 bases, with 18 bases between. CDR3 amino acids: CASSQGGDTTVQYF. Here the CDR3 DNA reads TGTGCCAGCAGCCAGGGGGGGGACACCACTGTGCAGTACTTC.

This chain connects TRBV3-1 (or the pseudogene TRBV3-2) to TRBJ1-3, with D possibly TRBD1 on 5 matching bases. V shed 5 bases and J shed 0 bases, with 8 bases lying between them. CDR3 length: 14 amino acids. Germline CDR1 reads LGHDT; CDR2 reads YNNKEL (reference sequence). The CDR3 coding sequence is TGTGCCAGCAGCAAAGGGACCTCTGGAAACACCATATATTTT. Protein sequence: CASSKGTSGNTIYF.

V and J are TRBV7-2 and TRBJ2-7; the match to TRBD1 covers 8 bases. CDR1 is SGHTA and CDR2 is FQGNSA in the germline V gene. V was pared by 3 bases and J by 5 bases, with 9 bases of the junction left unmatched. The CDR3 sequence is 15 residues long. The CDR3 region is CASSLTGATRHEQYF. Written as DNA, the CDR3 is TGTGCCAGCAGCTTGACAGGGGCTACTCGCCACGAGCAGTACTTC.

The gene calls are TRBV5-1 and TRBJ2-7, with D possibly TRBD1 on 5 matching bases. This CDR3 is built from 14 residues. The ends were cut back, 5 bases at V and 2 bases at J, with 14 bases in the middle. From germline, CDR1 is SGHRS and CDR2 YFSETQ. As DNA, the CDR3 is TGCGCCAGCAGACTTGACAGTGGCCCCTACGAGCAGTACTTC. It yields the protein CASRLDSGPYEQYF.